These 26 T cell receptor beta chains were all obtained from the same sample, sequenced in a study of T cell repertoires in cytomegalovirus infection (dated by TCRdb to the late 2010s). Antigens of these TCRs are unknown. This specimen's treatment or condition label, per the study, means: in vitro stimulation with specific CMV peptide epitopes to enrich CMV-specific T cells. The sequencer listed for this sample is Illumina HiSeq 1500. TCRdb itself trimmed the public reads at Q25 with fastp, ran MiXCR and retained productive beta chains. Every distinct CDR3 protein forms one entry, paired with its most common genes and DNA. The sample table lists around 430,000 distinct CDR3 sequences, under 45% of them with a count of one. The top ten clones comprise about 41% of the sample. The material was cultured PBMCs, obtained from culture after CMV antigen stimulation. These receptors all come from a human donor in good health (CMV status not recorded). Some clones in this sample may be carry-over from other donors' samples.

The J gene is TRBJ1-3, the V gene TRBV7-8, with 7 positions matching TRBD1. V shed 6 bases and J 0 bases; nucleotides not matched to a gene: 14. CDR1 and CDR2 from the germline V gene are SGHVS and FQNEAQ. The CDR3 covers 18 residues. As DNA, the CDR3 is TGTGCCAGCAGTTTAAACCCCGGACAGGCGAGCTCTGGAAACACCATATATTTT. Its translation is CASSLNPGQASSGNTIYF.

This clonotype was counted at least ten times. The V and J genes are TRBV7-2 and TRBJ2-3; D call uncertain. The CDR3 loop spans 13 amino acids. Germline V gene lookup returns CDR1 SGHTA and CDR2 FQGNSA. V was shortened by 1 base and J by 8 bases, with 10 bases between the two germline ends. In nucleotides, the CDR3 is TGTGCCAGCAGCTTAGGCAGGACGCCTACGCAGTATTTT. Protein sequence: CASSLGRTPTQYF.

The chain is built from TRBV6-1 and TRBJ1-5; 9 bases line up with TRBD1. With V trimmed by 6 bases and J by 1 base, 16 bases remained unmatched. Germline values: CDR1 MNHNS, CDR2 SASEGT. The CDR3 length is 19 residues. The CDR3 bases are TGTGCCAGCAGCGTTCCCCGGGACAGGGTGGGATGGAGCAATCAGCCCCAGCATTTT. Encoded protein: CASSVPRDRVGWSNQPQHF.

CDR3 in amino acids: CASSHPGGTEAFF. CDR3 sequence (DNA): TGCGCCAGCAGCCACCCTGGGGGAACTGAAGCTTTCTTT. The chain uses TRBV4-1 and TRBJ1-1, with D possibly matching TRBD1 (5 bases). Germline V gene sequence: CDR1 MGHRA, CDR2 YSYEKL. V was pared by 3 bases and J by 5 bases, with 10 bases between. The CDR3 covers 13 residues.

The V and J genes are TRBV24-1 and TRBJ2-4, with D maybe TRBD2 (5 bases). Germline loops: CDR1 KGHDR, CDR2 SFDVKD. The V and J ends lost 3 bases and 9 bases respectively, with 11 bases between them. The CDR3 runs 13 residues. CDR3: CATSDGGGGIQYF. The DNA of the CDR3 is TGTGCCACCAGTGATGGTGGAGGTGGCATTCAGTACTTC.

There are a few counts of this clonotype. The V and J genes are TRBV4-3 and TRBJ1-4; TRBD1 matches at 10 bases. This CDR3 is 15 amino acids long. Unmatched junction bases numbered 12, after V lost 3 bases and J lost 14 bases. Germline CDR1 reads LGHNA; CDR2 reads YSLEER. DNA for the CDR3: TGCGCCAGCAGCCAGGCGCCGGGACAGGGGTTTCCGCTGTTTTTT. Amino acid sequence: CASSQAPGQGFPLFF.

For the CDR3, the DNA is TGCGCCAGCAGTGCGGTCCGGCCGAACACTGAAGCTTTCTTT. It encodes CASSAVRPNTEAFF. The chain employs TRBV10-2 and TRBJ1-1, with D uncertain. With 4 bases removed from V and 1 base from J, the gap between germline ends came to 10 bases. CDR1 and CDR2 (germline): WSHSY, SAAADI. The CDR3 length is 14 residues.

In its sample, this clonotype was seen once. This chain joins TRBV6-1 and TRBJ1-2; D not resolved. Germline lookup yields CDR1 MNHNS and CDR2 SASEGT. The CDR3 covers 14 residues. Trimming took off 1 base at V and 4 bases at J, with 10 bases between the two ends. The CDR3 region is CASSEGVQLYGYTF. Written as DNA, the CDR3 is TGTGCCAGCAGTGAAGGGGTACAGCTCTATGGCTACACCTTC.

This clonotype turned up a few times. The rearrangement links TRBV20-1 to TRBJ2-3, with D possibly called TRBD1 or TRBD2 (6 bases each). Germline CDR1 and CDR2: DFQATT and SNEGSKA (reference sequence). The CDR3 totals 15 residues. V was clipped by 5 bases and J by 2 bases, with 17 bases between them. As DNA, the CDR3 is TGCAGTGCTCAAGGCGGGGCAGGGGTCACAGATACGCAGTATTTT. Translating gives CSAQGGAGVTDTQYF.

This clonotype has at least ten counts. V usage is TRBV7-2 and J usage is TRBJ2-3; TRBD2 matches 15 bases. CDR3 length: 16 amino acids. V lost 5 bases, J lost 4 bases, and 4 bases stayed unmatched. The V gene's germline CDR1 is SGHTA and CDR2 FQGNSA. CDR3 nucleotide sequence: TGTGCCAGCAGCGCGGGACTAGCGGGAGGCGCAGATACGCAGTATTTT. Translation gives CASSAGLAGGADTQYF.

The chain employs TRBV25-1 and TRBJ1-6; D remains unclear. Trimming cost V 3 bases and J 10 bases, with 10 bases left between them. CDR3 size: 13 residues. The germline CDR1 and CDR2 sequences are MGHDK and SYGVNS. Here the CDR3 reads CASSDHSRSPLHF. The CDR3 bases are TGTGCCAGCAGTGACCATTCTCGGTCACCCCTCCACTTT.

This clonotype was seen more than once but under ten times. The rearrangement links TRBV7-2 to TRBJ2-3, with 10 bases lining up with TRBD2. There are 16 residues in the CDR3. Per the germline V gene, CDR1 is SGHTA and CDR2 is FQGNSA. J lost 1 base, V lost 5 bases, and 6 bases had no gene match. CDR3 region: CASSPRTSGRTDTQYF. The CDR3 bases are TGTGCCAGCAGCCCGAGGACTAGCGGACGCACAGATACGCAGTATTTT.

The J gene is TRBJ2-7, the V gene TRBV28; 9 bases line up with TRBD1. This CDR3 is 15 amino acids long. The V and J ends lost 4 bases and 0 bases, in that order; junction bases with no gene match: 4. In germline, CDR1 is MDHEN, CDR2 SYDVKM. CDR3 coding DNA: TGTGCCAGCAGTTCCGGGACAGGGCCCTCCTACGAGCAGTACTTC. Its translation: CASSSGTGPSYEQYF.

J is TRBJ2-5 and V is TRBV28; D possibly corresponds to TRBD2 (5 bases). The CDR3 is 14 amino acids. V lost 3 bases, J lost 1 base, and 9 bases lay in between. Germline lookup yields CDR1 MDHEN and CDR2 SYDVKM. Here the CDR3 DNA reads TGTGCCAGCAGTTTCGGGATCCCCCAAGAGACCCAGTACTTC. Translating it yields CASSFGIPQETQYF.

Many counts were recorded for this clonotype. The chain joins TRBV7-9 to TRBJ2-7, with 7 bases lining up with TRBD1. With V trimmed by 5 bases and J by 1 base, 8 bases remained unmatched. CDR3 size: 15 residues. CDR1 and CDR2 from the germline V gene are SEHNR and FQNEAQ (reference sequence). This chain's CDR3 is CASSASAGGSYEQYF. The DNA for the CDR3 is TGTGCCAGCAGCGCCTCGGCAGGGGGATCCTACGAGCAGTACTTC.

This clonotype was recorded only once. V and J are TRBV6-1 and TRBJ1-5, with 7 positions matching TRBD1. The CDR3 is 14 residues long. Germline V gene data show CDR1 as MNHNS and CDR2 as SASEGT. V trimming: 4 bases; J trimming: 6 bases; junction bases outside the gene matches: 6. The CDR3 reads CASSGQGLGQPQHF. For the CDR3, the DNA is TGTGCCAGCAGTGGACAGGGCTTGGGTCAGCCCCAGCATTTT.

V is TRBV4-3 and J is TRBJ1-5; D is unclear. Trimming removed 3 bases at V and 3 bases at J, with 18 bases between. The CDR3 consists of 17 residues. CDR1 and CDR2 from the germline V gene are LGHNA and YSLEER. CDR3 sequence reads: CASSHRHGEGSNQPQHF. CDR3 in DNA: TGCGCCAGCAGCCACCGACACGGAGAGGGCTCCAATCAGCCCCAGCATTTT.

The gene calls are TRBV12-3 or TRBV12-4 and TRBJ2-7; TRBD2 aligns across 9 bases. The V gene end was trimmed by 6 bases and the J gene end by 0 bases; junction bases not matched to a gene: 12. The CDR3 runs 17 residues. The DNA for the CDR3 is TGTGCCAGCAGCCTTAGCGGGAGACCGTCGAGCTCCTACGAGCAGTACTTC. This encodes CASSLSGRPSSSYEQYF.

This clonotype was seen at least ten times. V and J are TRBV7-2 and TRBJ2-1; D call uncertain. V lost 1 base to trimming and J lost 0 bases, with 7 bases between them. CDR1 SGHTA and CDR2 FQGNSA come from the germline V gene. The CDR3 runs 15 residues. CDR3 sequence: CASSLGRASYNEQFF. The CDR3 nucleotides are TGTGCCAGCAGCTTAGGACGGGCCTCCTACAATGAGCAGTTCTTC.

There are a few counts of this clonotype. The chain is built from TRBV12-3 or TRBV12-4 and TRBJ1-2; D remains unclear. The V and J ends lost 5 bases and 2 bases respectively, with 15 bases between them. The CDR3 totals 15 residues. Here the CDR3 DNA reads TGTGCCAGCAGTCCCACGGGCCTCCAGAACTATGGCTACACCTTC. Protein sequence: CASSPTGLQNYGYTF.

The J gene is TRBJ2-1, the V gene TRBV7-9; TRBD1 matches 8 bases. The CDR3 extends over 13 amino acids. J was trimmed by 5 bases and V by 7 bases; bases with no gene match: 4. CDR1 and CDR2 from the germline V gene are SEHNR and FQNEAQ (reference sequence). CDR3 amino acids: CASKADRDNEQFF. CDR3 DNA sequence: TGTGCCAGCAAGGCGGACAGGGACAATGAGCAGTTCTTC.

The chain links TRBV6-1 to TRBJ2-7; no clear D gene. Trimming pared 6 bases from V and 2 bases from J, leaving 20 bases between. Per germline, CDR1 MNHNS and CDR2 SASEGT. The CDR3 covers 16 residues. CDR3 region: CASSPLNRAFPYEQYF. The DNA of the CDR3 is TGTGCCAGCAGCCCATTAAATCGGGCCTTTCCCTACGAGCAGTACTTC.

The chain joins TRBV20-1 to TRBJ1-2; the D is unclear. The CDR3 loop spans 13 amino acids. Trimming took off 4 bases at V and 2 bases at J, with 11 bases between the two ends. Germline V gives CDR1 DFQATT, CDR2 SNEGSKA (reference sequence). CDR3 sequence (DNA): TGCAGTGCTATCGACCGCAGGAACTATGGCTACACCTTC. Translated, it gives CSAIDRRNYGYTF.

This chain joins TRBV30 and TRBJ2-5, with 14 bases identical to TRBD2. Losses at the gene ends were 3 bases for V and 5 bases for J; bases not matched to a gene: 8. The CDR3 has 16 residues. The germline gives CDR1 GTSNPN, CDR2 SVGIG (reference sequence). CDR3 residues: CAWRAGTSGSWETQYF. The CDR3 region has the DNA TGTGCCTGGAGAGCCGGGACTAGCGGGAGTTGGGAGACCCAGTACTTC.

This clonotype was recorded only once. The CDR3 DNA follows: TGTGCCAGCAGCCCTAGGGCCGACAGCTATAATTCACCCCTCCACTTT. Encoded protein: CASSPRADSYNSPLHF. The rearrangement links TRBV7-2 to TRBJ1-6; possibly TRBD1 for D (5 bases). Deletions cut 5 bases from V and 3 bases from J, with 14 bases between. Germline V gene lookup returns CDR1 SGHTA and CDR2 FQGNSA. The CDR3 loop spans 16 amino acids.

V gene TRBV15 combines with J gene TRBJ2-1; D unclear. The V end lost 6 bases, the J end lost 10 bases, and 13 bases lay between the germline ends. This CDR3 has 12 amino acids. Germline loops: CDR1 LNHNV, CDR2 YYDKDF (reference sequence). CDR3 DNA sequence: TGTGCCACCAGAAACTTAAAAAGGGAGCAGTTCTTC. Protein sequence: CATRNLKREQFF.